Each of the 16 T cell receptor beta chains below was sequenced from the same sample in a study of blood T cell repertoires in COVID-19 (dated by TCRdb to 2019 to 2021). Libraries were prepared through the immunoSEQ multiplex PCR assay. Drawn from immuneACCESS, this table holds only the in-frame rearrangements with V and J called that TCRdb kept. Clones are partly lost; checked studies trace under half to an unresolved V gene and leave the rest unexplained. The sample data list approximately 73,000 clones, and roughly 86% of these were observed just once. The ten largest clones take up around 1.9% of the sample. Sequencing input: peripheral blood. These TCRs come from a woman aged 55-75 years with acute or convalescent COVID-19.

This chain joins TRBV5-1 and TRBJ2-7; 8 bases agree with TRBD1. Trimming at V came to 0 bases and at J to 4 bases, leaving 6 bases not matched to a gene. Germline V lookup: CDR1 SGHRS, CDR2 YFSETQ. The CDR3 has 15 residues. The CDR3 loop is CASSLGQGKEYEQYF. The CDR3 DNA is TGCGCCAGCAGCTTGGGACAGGGGAAGGAGTACGAGCAGTACTTC.

Only a few counts were recorded for this clone. V usage is TRBV6-5 and J usage is TRBJ2-7; 7 positions match TRBD1. CDR1 is MNHEY and CDR2 is SVGAGI in the germline V gene. V dropped 4 bases and J dropped 3; count of bases not matched to a gene: 6. The CDR3 has 14 residues. In nucleotides, the CDR3 is TGTGCCAGCAGTTGGGCCCAGGGGGTCTACGAGCAGTACTTC. Residues: CASSWAQGVYEQYF.

V gene TRBV28 combines with J gene TRBJ1-6; D possibly corresponds to TRBD1 (5 bases). CDR3 length: 13 residues. Germline loops: CDR1 MDHEN, CDR2 SYDVKM. Trimming shortened V by 5 bases and J by 8 bases, and 10 bases separated the two germline ends. CDR3 coding DNA: TGTGCCAGCAGTAGCCAGGGCGATTCACCCCTCCACTTT. Translated: CASSSQGDSPLHF.

The CDR3 loop reads CASSLAPPGNSAAYEQYF. CDR3 bases: TGCGCCAGCAGCTTGGCCCCCCCCGGGAACTCCGCCGCCTACGAGCAGTACTTC. The chain combines TRBV5-1 with TRBJ2-7; possibly TRBD2 for D (5 bases). Trimming cost V 0 bases and J 2 bases, with 21 bases left between them. CDR1 is SGHRS and CDR2 is YFSETQ in the germline V gene. The CDR3 has 18 residues.

V usage is TRBV29-1 and J usage is TRBJ2-1; 8 nucleotides align to TRBD1. Germline V gene data show CDR1 as SQVTM and CDR2 as ANQGSEA. CDR3 length: 15 amino acids. J lost 1 base, V lost 1 base, and 3 bases had no gene match. The CDR3 DNA is TGCAGCGTTGAAGGTGACAGGGGTTCCTACAATGAGCAGTTCTTC. Protein sequence: CSVEGDRGSYNEQFF.

The sample holds one count of this clone. The gene calls are TRBV7-9 and TRBJ1-5; 8 bases agree with TRBD1. The V gene's germline CDR1 is SEHNR and CDR2 FQNEAQ (reference sequence). The CDR3 length is 15 residues. The V and J ends lost 3 bases and 13 bases, in that order; junction bases with no gene match: 14. CDR3 sequence reads: CASSLGAGQVGSQHF. CDR3 nucleotides: TGTGCCAGCAGCTTGGGGGCGGGACAGGTCGGCTCTCAGCATTTT.

The chain combines TRBV4-1 with TRBJ2-7, with 8 nucleotides matching TRBD1. V was pared by 3 bases and J by 5 bases, with 0 bases of the junction left unmatched. Germline lookup yields CDR1 MGHRA and CDR2 YSYEKL. This CDR3 is 12 amino acids long. The CDR3 protein is CASSQTGDEQYF. CDR3 DNA sequence: TGCGCCAGCAGCCAGACAGGGGACGAGCAGTACTTC.

This rearrangement joins TRBV28 to TRBJ1-1; D uncertain. Per the germline V gene, CDR1 is MDHEN and CDR2 is SYDVKM. The CDR3 spans 15 residues. V was cut by 5 bases and J by 7 bases, with 20 bases left in between. As DNA, the CDR3 is TGTGCCAGCAGTCCCACCAAGACCCTGGGGAGTGAAGCTTTCTTT. Its protein product is CASSPTKTLGSEAFF.

The chain has TRBV7-6 and TRBJ2-5; 7 positions agree with TRBD2. The germline V gene encodes CDR1 SGHVS and CDR2 FNYEAQ. This CDR3 has 15 residues. The junction had 10 bases not matched to a gene; V was cut back by 5 bases and J by 4 bases. The CDR3 sequence: CASSPLGGILETQYF. The CDR3 DNA is TGTGCCAGCAGCCCTCTGGGGGGGATCCTAGAGACCCAGTACTTC.

The table lists this clone with a count of one. This chain links TRBV28 with TRBJ1-2; possible D gene TRBD1, 5 bases. The germline V gene encodes CDR1 MDHEN and CDR2 SYDVKM. Trimming took off 5 bases at V and 3 bases at J, with 19 bases between the two ends. The CDR3 length is 16 residues. Written as DNA, the CDR3 is TGTGCCAGCAGTGTACCGGGGGGTCACCAGGACTATGGCTACACCTTC. Its translation: CASSVPGGHQDYGYTF.

The V gene is TRBV3-1 (or the pseudogene TRBV3-2), the J gene TRBJ2-1; D is perhaps TRBD1 (5 bases). The V end lost 1 base, the J end lost 7 bases, and 11 bases lay between the germline ends. Germline V lookup: CDR1 LGHDT, CDR2 YNNKEL (reference sequence). CDR3 size: 14 residues. CDR3 residues: CASSQAGSLNEQFF. CDR3 in DNA: TGTGCCAGCAGCCAAGCAGGGTCGCTTAATGAGCAGTTCTTC.

V is TRBV7-9 and J is TRBJ1-1; D call uncertain. The V end lost 5 bases, the J end lost 3 bases, and 16 bases lay between the germline ends. The CDR3 runs 15 residues. Germline CDR1 is SEHNR and CDR2 is FQNEAQ (reference sequence). The CDR3 DNA follows: TGTGCCAGCAGCCCGGCGGTGGCTACGCACACTGAAGCTTTCTTT. Protein: CASSPAVATHTEAFF.

The chain is built from TRBV28 and TRBJ2-7; 12 bases map to TRBD2. The CDR3 has 17 residues. The trim removed 3 bases at V and 2 bases at J, leaving 8 bases unmatched. Germline V CDR1 and CDR2: MDHEN, SYDVKM. The CDR3 DNA is TGTGCCAGCAGTTTCTCCACTAGCGGGAGGTGGACCTACGAGCAGTACTTC. This sequence encodes CASSFSTSGRWTYEQYF. Full variable domain (missing parts from reference TRBV28 and TRBJ2-7): DVKVTQSSRYLVKRTGEKVFLECVQDMDHENMFWYRQDPGLGLRLIYFSYDVKMKEKGDIPEGYSVSREKKERFSLILESASTNQTSMYLCASSFSTSGRWTYEQYFGPGTRLTVT.

The chain joins TRBV30 to TRBJ2-5, with D possibly matching TRBD2 (6 bases). Germline CDR1 GTSNPN, CDR2 SVGIG (reference sequence). With 5 bases removed from V and 2 bases from J, the gap between germline ends came to 15 bases. The CDR3 is made up of 14 amino acids. CDR3 nucleotide sequence: TGTGCCTGGTCGGCGGGAAGTTATCAAGAGACCCAGTACTTC. Encoded protein: CAWSAGSYQETQYF.

The V and J genes are TRBV5-4 and TRBJ2-4; tentative D call: TRBD1 (8 bases). Germline V gene data show CDR1 as SGHNT and CDR2 as YYREEE (reference sequence). This CDR3 has 14 amino acids. The V gene lost 3 bases and the J gene lost 9 bases, with 16 bases spanning the gap. CDR3 bases: TGTGCCAGCAGCTCCAGGACAGGGAGGGTCATTCAGTACTTC. Its protein product is CASSSRTGRVIQYF.

J is TRBJ1-1 and V is TRBV5-1, with 9 positions matching TRBD1. The trim removed 3 bases at V and 0 bases at J, leaving 6 bases unmatched. Germline V gene data show CDR1 as SGHRS and CDR2 as YFSETQ. This CDR3 contains 16 residues. The DNA for the CDR3 is TGCGCCAGCAGCTCCGGGACAGGGATCATGAACACTGAAGCTTTCTTT. Protein product: CASSSGTGIMNTEAFF.